This entry concerns a single T cell receptor beta chain. This receptor's antigen is unknown. No clone much larger than this one lies a single base away; base qualities are absent. V is trimmed back by 5 bases and J by 5 bases, and the junction contains 5 bases that no gene match accounts for. CDR1 is given as PRHDT and CDR2 as FYEKMQ, both from the germline V gene (reference sequence). The CDR3, cysteine through phenylalanine, is 13 amino acids long. Solely the CDR3 DNA is kept, with 39 bases framed from the first base. The source of the sample is a study of shared clonotypes between healthy human individuals (dated by TCRdb to the early 2020s). The study in broad terms: The cohort comprised two women and a few men aged 18 to 49 years. To increase sequencing depth and limit assay-specific biases, TCR repertoire library preparation and sequencing were carried out by different laboratories using diverse techniques. For each donor, three plates each were used for CD4 naive and CD4 memory, two plates were used for CD8 naive, and one plate was used for CD8 memory. Leukapheresis yielded between about 0.9 and 9 billion PBMCs per donor. The study deeply sequenced blood TCR repertoires of about 5 healthy adults to estimate repertoire size and the extent of clonotype sharing between individuals. On the study overall, not on this receptor specifically: Clonotypes shared by all four sorted-subset donors showed higher generation probabilities than non-shared clonotypes. Sampling was restricted to blood, and TCR repertoires in tissues likely differ from the TCR repertoires found in blood. Pairwise subsampling led to the expectation that sequencing depth would affect the degree of clonotype sharing among donors. Across a handful of donors, around 5.4% of naive CD4, approximately 4% of naive CD8, under 2.5% of memory CD4, and under 0.45% of memory CD8 clonotypes were shared. Estimated clonotype richness was generally larger for naive than for memory subsets. Rarefaction of sorted-subset datasets indicated incomplete sequencing despite the large sequencing depth. Because the study included only a small number of donors, the genetic and exposure-history diversity represented was limited.

CD8 naive samples consisted of CD45RO-negative cells that were positively selected for CCR7, yielding a CD45RA+CCR7+ population without TemRA cells. Healthy HIV-negative adults with no recently reported acute infections or vaccinations were included as donors. Every donor was a Caucasian adult living in Nashville, Tennessee, USA. Blood was obtained by leukapheresis, after which PBMCs were separated by Ficoll-Histopaque density gradient centrifugation and cryopreserved in liquid nitrogen vapor phase. Analytical flow cytometry was used to check the purity and quantity of each magnetically sorted T cell population. From each sorted fraction, genomic DNA was isolated and quantified by UV absorbance on a Nanodrop 2000c. Using the deep immunoSEQ assay, multiplex PCR amplified TCR CDR3 regions from genomic DNA. For each cell subset, the extracted genomic DNA was distributed evenly across all wells of several immunoSEQ 96-well plates, and each plate served as one replicate. For sorted subsets, roughly 0.2 ug genomic DNA, equal to 30,000 to 35,000 T cell genomes, was loaded into each replicate PCR. The purified libraries were quantified using a Qubit 3.0 fluorometer, sized with a Bioanalyzer 2100, and then quantified again using the KAPA Library Quantification kit. A separate single-read 150-cycle Illumina NextSeq 550 flow cell was used to sequence each immunoSEQ 96-well plate. In the source study's methods: Because only junctional sequences without quality scores were contained in the immunoSEQ output, filtering matching that applied to full-length reads could not be performed. Sequences were annotated with PyIR, a Python wrapper for IgBLAST v1.9, and V/J genes and CDR3 were assigned using IMGT germline references. Reads with weak V/J assignments (E-value above 1e-6), missing CDR3, stop codons, out-of-frame junctions, or ambiguous translated residues were removed. V3J clonotypes were defined as sequences sharing an identical inferred V gene, J gene, and CDR3 amino acid sequence. The percentage overlap between two repertoires was calculated by dividing the number of shared unique clonotypes by the size of the smaller repertoire. Repertoire richness was assessed with RTK rarefaction, the Chao1 estimator, and Recon v2.1 estimates of unobserved clonotypes. OLGA was used to compute generation probabilities for all TCRbeta clonotypes that the gDNA method yielded from a few donors. The clones in this table, taken by TCRdb from immuneACCESS, are in-frame only. Not every clone is retained; where verified, under half of the shortfall comes from an unresolved V gene, and the cause of the rest is unknown. V and J calls and clone size are those listed in that table; D and trimming were worked out from the DNA. Within this sample are about 2 million clones, with approximately 94% of them counted one time only. The ten largest make up under 1.5% of the sample.

The sequence derives from a man aged 18 to 30 in good health. The specimen sequenced was naive CD8+ T cells sorted from blood. The cell subset or site label on this specimen signifies: CD45RA+CCR7+. The sequence is built from TRBV13 and TRBJ1-2, and TRBD1 aligns with 7 junction nucleotides. The CDR3 protein is CASSLSQGYGYTF. The nucleotides read TGTGCCAGCAGCCTCTCACAGGGGTATGGCTACACCTTC.